This is a list of T cell receptor beta chains from one sample in a study of T cell responses to AZD1222 COVID-19 vaccine. TCRdb keeps only in-frame clones here, not all; method: immunoSEQ multiplex PCR. Of 100,000 or so clones listed, roughly 84% are singletons. Here the sequenced sample was peripheral blood, taken on day 0 of AZD1222 vaccination. These TCRs come from an adult in good health. Each CDR3 is given with its conserved first and last residue. Each record gives: J gene, D gene, clone size, V gene, CDR3 DNA, CDR3 protein. The D gene is left open where the match is weak. The listing skips clone size in some rows; elsewhere it reads once, few, many or a size class.

TRBJ2-5 TRBD1 . TRBV6-2/TRBV6-3 TGTGCCAGCAGTTCTACCGGGACAGGGGCAACGGTGACCCAGTACTTC CASSSTGTGATVTQYF
TRBJ1-2 . . TRBV3-1/TRBV3-2 TGTGCCAGCAGCCAAGGTAGTAGCTATGGCTACACCTTC CASSQGSSYGYTF
TRBJ1-5 . . TRBV6-5 TGTGCCAGCAGTTACTCGGGGACAAATAGCAATCAGCCCCAGCATTTT CASSYSGTNSNQPQHF
TRBJ2-2 . . TRBV12-3/TRBV12-4 TGTGCCAGCAGCTTCGGCCAGGCCGGGGAGCTGTTTTTT CASSFGQAGELFF
TRBJ2-7 TRBD1 . TRBV19 TGTGCCAGTAGTACTGACAGGGGGTTTGGCGAGCAGTACTTC CASSTDRGFGEQYF
TRBJ2-7 . once TRBV6-6 TGTGCCAGCAGTTACTCGGATTACGAGCAGTACTTC CASSYSDYEQYF
TRBJ1-4 . few TRBV18 TGTGCCAGCTCACCAAACGGGGACACTGAAAAACTGTTTTTT CASSPNGDTEKLFF
TRBJ2-7 . once TRBV7-9 TGTGCCAGCAGCTTAGTAGGGGCCAGCTCCTACGAGCAGTACTTC CASSLVGASSYEQYF
TRBJ2-3 . . TRBV24-1 TGTGCCACCAGTGATTCTCTTCCAGGCACAGATACGCAGTATTTT CATSDSLPGTDTQYF
TRBJ2-7 TRBD2 . TRBV6-4 TGTGCCAGCAGCTACCAACTAGCGGGTATGATCTACGAGCAGTACTTC CASSYQLAGMIYEQYF
TRBJ1-6 . . TRBV14 TGTGCCAGCAGCCTTATGCAGGGCATATCACCCCTCCACTTT CASSLMQGISPLHF
TRBJ2-7 . . TRBV27 TGTGCCAGCAGTCCAGGACAGTCCTACGAGCAGTACTTC CASSPGQSYEQYF
TRBJ2-7 TRBD2 . TRBV3-1/TRBV3-2 TGTGCCAGCAGAGGACTAGCGCACGCCTACGAGCAGTACTTC CASRGLAHAYEQYF
TRBJ2-1 . . TRBV9 TGTGCCAGCAGCGTGGACGGGACGGCTGATAATGAGCAGTTCTTC CASSVDGTADNEQFF
TRBJ1-6 . once TRBV28 TGTGCCAGCAGTGGACGGGGGGGCTCCTATAATTCACCCCTCCACTTT CASSGRGGSYNSPLHF
TRBJ2-3 . . TRBV12-3/TRBV12-4 TGTGCCAGCAGTACCTACACAGATACGCAGTATTTT CASSTYTDTQYF
TRBJ1-3 . . TRBV3-1/TRBV3-2 TGTGCCAGCAGCCGGGAGCCAGGAAACACCATATATTTT CASSREPGNTIYF
TRBJ2-5 TRBD2 . TRBV11-2 TGTGCCAGCAGCTTCCTCCCGATAGCGGGGGGCGGAGAGACCCAGTACTTC CASSFLPIAGGGETQYF
TRBJ1-1 . . TRBV30 TGTGCCTGGATGAGAGGTGGGCAAGCTTTCTTT CAWMRGGQAFF
TRBJ2-1 TRBD2 . TRBV9 TGTGCCAGCAGCGTAGCCAGAGGGAGGGATGAGCAGTTCTTC CASSVARGRDEQFF
TRBJ2-2 TRBD1 . TRBV9 TGTGCCAGCAGCAGGGGACAGGGACGCACCGGGGAGCTGTTTTTT CASSRGQGRTGELFF
TRBJ2-1 . . TRBV3-1/TRBV3-2 TGTGCCAGCAGCCAAGGCAATGAGCAGTTCTTC CASSQGNEQFF
TRBJ1-3 TRBD1 . TRBV30 TGTGCCTCGGGACAGTCAGGAAACACCATATATTTT CASGQSGNTIYF
TRBJ1-5 . few TRBV4-3 TGCGCCAGCAGCCAAGATACCAATCAGCCCCAGCATTTT CASSQDTNQPQHF
TRBJ1-6 TRBD1 . TRBV11-2 TGTGCCAGCAGGGACCGGGACAGGGATCATTCACCCCTCCACTTT CASRDRDRDHSPLHF
TRBJ2-7 . . TRBV5-4 TGTGCCAGCAGCTTTAACAACTACGAGCAGTACTTC CASSFNNYEQYF
TRBJ1-2 . . TRBV7-9 TGTGCCAGCAGCCCGCGGACAGTGGCAGGTGGAGGCTACACCTTC CASSPRTVAGGGYTF